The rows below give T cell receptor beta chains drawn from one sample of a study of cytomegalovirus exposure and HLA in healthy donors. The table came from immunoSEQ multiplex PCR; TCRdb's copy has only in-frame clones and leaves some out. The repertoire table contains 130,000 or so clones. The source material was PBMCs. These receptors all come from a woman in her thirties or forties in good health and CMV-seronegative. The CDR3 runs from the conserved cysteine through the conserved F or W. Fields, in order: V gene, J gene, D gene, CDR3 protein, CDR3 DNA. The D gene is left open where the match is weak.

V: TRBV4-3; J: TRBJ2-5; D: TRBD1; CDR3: CASSQGLTGRETQYF; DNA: TGCGCCAGCAGCCAAGGTTTGACAGGGCGAGAGACCCAGTACTTC
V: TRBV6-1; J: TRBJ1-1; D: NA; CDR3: CASSPSGRPEAFF; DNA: TGTGCCAGCAGTCCGAGCGGACGGCCTGAAGCTTTCTTT
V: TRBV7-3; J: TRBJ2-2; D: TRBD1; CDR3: CASRIRQGENTGELFF; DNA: TGTGCCAGCAGAATCAGACAGGGGGAAAACACCGGGGAGCTGTTTTTT
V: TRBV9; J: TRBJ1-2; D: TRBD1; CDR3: CASSRTSLGQGAFGYTF; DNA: TGTGCCAGCAGCCGCACCTCGCTGGGACAGGGGGCGTTTGGCTACACCTTC
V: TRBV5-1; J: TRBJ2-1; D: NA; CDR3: CASSPVADNPNGQFF; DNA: TGCGCCAGCAGCCCGGTTGCGGACAATCCCAACGGGCAGTTCTTC
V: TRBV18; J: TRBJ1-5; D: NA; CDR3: CASSPGGGQPQHF; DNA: TGTGCCAGCTCACCCGGAGGAGGGCAGCCCCAGCATTTT
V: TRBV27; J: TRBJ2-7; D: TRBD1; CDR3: CATRQGTAYEQYF; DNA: TGTGCCACCCGACAGGGTACGGCCTACGAGCAGTACTTC
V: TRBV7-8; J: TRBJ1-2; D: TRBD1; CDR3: CASRPRDSSGYTF; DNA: TGTGCCAGCAGACCCCGGGACAGTAGCGGCTACACCTTC
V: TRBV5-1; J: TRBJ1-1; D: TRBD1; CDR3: CASSFQGGNTEAFF; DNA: TGCGCCAGCAGCTTTCAGGGGGGTAACACTGAAGCTTTCTTT
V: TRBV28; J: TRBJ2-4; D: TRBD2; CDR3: CASSPDLAGGLFGKNIQYF; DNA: TGTGCCAGCAGTCCAGATCTAGCGGGGGGGCTTTTTGGCAAAAACATTCAGTACTTC
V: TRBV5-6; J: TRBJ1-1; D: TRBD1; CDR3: CASSLGQGGMNTEAFF; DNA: TGTGCCAGCAGCTTAGGACAGGGGGGGATGAACACTGAAGCTTTCTTT
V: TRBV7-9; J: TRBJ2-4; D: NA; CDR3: CASSLAGQGTKNIQYF; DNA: TGTGCCAGCAGCTTAGCAGGGCAGGGGACCAAAAACATTCAGTACTTC
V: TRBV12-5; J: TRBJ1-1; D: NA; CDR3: CASGLVLGEESMNTEAFF; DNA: TGTGCTAGTGGTTTGGTACTCGGGGAGGAGTCCATGAACACTGAAGCTTTCTTT
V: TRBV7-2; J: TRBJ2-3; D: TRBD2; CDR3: CASGTSGGSTDTQYF; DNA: TGTGCCAGCGGGACTAGCGGGGGTAGCACAGATACGCAGTATTTT
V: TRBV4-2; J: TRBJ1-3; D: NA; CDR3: CASSQAGLGGAGNTIYF; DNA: TGTGCCAGCAGCCAAGCTGGGTTAGGGGGGGCAGGAAACACCATATATTTT
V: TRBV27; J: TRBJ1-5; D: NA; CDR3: CASSPWTDYSNQPQHF; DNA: TGTGCCAGCAGTCCGTGGACAGATTATAGCAATCAGCCCCAGCATTTT
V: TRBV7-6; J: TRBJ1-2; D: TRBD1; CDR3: CASSSTTGAYGYTF; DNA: TGTGCCAGCAGCTCTACGACAGGGGCCTATGGCTACACCTTC
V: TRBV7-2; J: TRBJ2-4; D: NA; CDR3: CASSTTPAVIAKNIQYF; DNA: TGTGCCAGCAGCACAACCCCCGCGGTTATAGCCAAAAACATTCAGTACTTC
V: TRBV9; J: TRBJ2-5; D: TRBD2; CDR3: CASSVVALAGDETQYF; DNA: TGTGCCAGCAGCGTAGTGGCACTAGCGGGGGATGAGACCCAGTACTTC
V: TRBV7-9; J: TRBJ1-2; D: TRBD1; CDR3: CASSDRTGRGYTF; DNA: TGTGCCAGCAGCGACAGGACAGGGAGGGGCTACACCTTC
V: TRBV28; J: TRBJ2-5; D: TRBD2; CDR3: CASSPPGRETQYF; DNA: TGTGCCAGCAGTCCCCCCGGGAGGGAGACCCAGTACTTC
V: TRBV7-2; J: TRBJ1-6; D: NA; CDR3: CASSPYDNSPLHF; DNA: TGTGCCAGCAGCCCCTACGATAATTCACCCCTCCACTTT